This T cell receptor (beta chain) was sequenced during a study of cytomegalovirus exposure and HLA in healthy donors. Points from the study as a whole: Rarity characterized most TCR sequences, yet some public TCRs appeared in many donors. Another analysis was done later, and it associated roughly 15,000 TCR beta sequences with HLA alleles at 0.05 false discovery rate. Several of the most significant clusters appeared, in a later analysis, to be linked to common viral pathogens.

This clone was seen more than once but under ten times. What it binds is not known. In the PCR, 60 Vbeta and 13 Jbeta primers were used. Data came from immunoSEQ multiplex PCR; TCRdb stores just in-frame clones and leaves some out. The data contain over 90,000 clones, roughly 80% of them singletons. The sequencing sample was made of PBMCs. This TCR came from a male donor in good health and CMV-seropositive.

The CDR3 is CASLPWAYTYEQYF. DNA of the CDR3: TGTGCCAGCCTCCCGTGGGCCTACACCTACGAGCAGTACTTC. This sequence joins TRBV6-4 and TRBJ2-7; the D is unclear. Germline CDR1 is MRHNA and CDR2 is SNTAGT. V dropped 8 bases and J dropped 2 bases, with 16 bases sitting between them. CDR3 length: 14 residues.